The clone carrying this T cell receptor (beta chain) is medium-sized in the sample. Its matching antigen is unknown. The data derive from a study of response to subunit inactivated influenza vaccine. Findings of the study overall: Seasonal influenza vaccination, on each occasion, was suggested by the authors to recruit few new T cells.

TCRdb independently ran MiXCR on the RT-PCR reads; one entry per CDR3 protein. The sample has roughly 780,000 distinct CDR3 sequences; about a fifth are singletons. This sequence originates from a man aged 45 to 65 who received an inactivated influenza vaccine. The material was PBMCs from blood, obtained less than 6 days after vaccination.

Here the CDR3 reads CASSVGTVNTGELFF. CDR3 DNA sequence: TGCGCCAGCAGCGTCGGGACAGTTAACACCGGGGAGCTGTTTTTT. The chain has TRBV5-1 and TRBJ2-2, with 7 nucleotides matching TRBD1. J lost 2 bases, V lost 4 bases, and 5 bases had no gene match. Germline V gene lookup returns CDR1 SGHRS and CDR2 YFSETQ. This CDR3 comprises 15 residues.